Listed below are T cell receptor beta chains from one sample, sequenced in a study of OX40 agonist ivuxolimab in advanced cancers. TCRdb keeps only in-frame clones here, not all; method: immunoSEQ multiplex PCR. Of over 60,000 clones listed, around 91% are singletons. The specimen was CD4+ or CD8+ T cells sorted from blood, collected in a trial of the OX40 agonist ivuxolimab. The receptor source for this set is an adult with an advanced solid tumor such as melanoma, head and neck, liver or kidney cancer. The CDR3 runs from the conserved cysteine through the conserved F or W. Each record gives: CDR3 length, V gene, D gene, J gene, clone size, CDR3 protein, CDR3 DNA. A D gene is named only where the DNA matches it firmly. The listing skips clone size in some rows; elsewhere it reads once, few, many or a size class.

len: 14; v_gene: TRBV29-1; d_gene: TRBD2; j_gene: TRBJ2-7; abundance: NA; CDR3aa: CSVEDRRGGYEQYF; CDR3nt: TGCAGCGTTGAAGATCGGCGCGGGGGCTACGAGCAGTACTTC
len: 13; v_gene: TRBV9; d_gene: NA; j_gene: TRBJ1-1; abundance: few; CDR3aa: CASSGTLDSVAFF; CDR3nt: TGTGCCAGCAGCGGAACTTTGGACAGTGTAGCTTTCTTT
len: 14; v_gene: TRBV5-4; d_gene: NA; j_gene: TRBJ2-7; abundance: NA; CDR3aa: CASSLETGPEVKYF; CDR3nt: TGTGCCAGCAGCTTGGAAACGGGCCCGGAGGTGAAGTACTTC
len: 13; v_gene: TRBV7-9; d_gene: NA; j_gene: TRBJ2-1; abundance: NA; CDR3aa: CASSLGRDNEQFF; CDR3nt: TGTGCCAGCAGCTTAGGGAGAGATAATGAGCAGTTCTTC
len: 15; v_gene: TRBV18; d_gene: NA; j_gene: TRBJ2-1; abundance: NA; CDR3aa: CASSPQGVSYNEQFF; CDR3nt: TGTGCCAGCTCACCACAGGGAGTGTCCTACAATGAGCAGTTCTTC
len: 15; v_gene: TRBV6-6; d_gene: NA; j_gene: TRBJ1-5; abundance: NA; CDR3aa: CASSYSPLRGEPQHF; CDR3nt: TGTGCCAGCAGTTACTCCCCGCTCAGGGGTGAGCCCCAGCATTTT
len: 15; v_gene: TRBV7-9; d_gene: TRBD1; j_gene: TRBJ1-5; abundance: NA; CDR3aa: CASSLETGGSQPQHF; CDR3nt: TGTGCCAGCAGCTTAGAAACAGGGGGCAGTCAGCCCCAGCATTTT
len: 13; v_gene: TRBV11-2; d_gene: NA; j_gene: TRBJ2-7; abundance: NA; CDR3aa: CASSLDSVYEQYF; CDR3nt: TGTGCCAGCAGCTTAGATTCAGTCTACGAGCAGTACTTC
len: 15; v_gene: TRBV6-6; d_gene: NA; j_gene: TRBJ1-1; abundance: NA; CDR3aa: CASSSPGRSNTEAFF; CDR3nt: TGTGCCAGCAGTTCCCCGGGACGGTCGAACACTGAAGCTTTCTTT
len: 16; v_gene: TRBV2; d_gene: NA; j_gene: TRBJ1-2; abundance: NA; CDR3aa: CASSEFGLKAHRGYTF; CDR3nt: TGTGCCAGCAGTGAATTCGGGTTGAAGGCTCATAGGGGCTACACCTTC
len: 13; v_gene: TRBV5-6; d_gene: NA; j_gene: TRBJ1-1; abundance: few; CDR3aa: CASSLPEGGRAFF; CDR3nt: TGTGCCAGCAGCTTACCCGAGGGGGGGAGAGCTTTCTTT
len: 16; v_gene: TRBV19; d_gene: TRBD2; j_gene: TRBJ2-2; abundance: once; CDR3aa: CASTVGLAGYTGELFF; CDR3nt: TGTGCCAGTACCGTGGGGCTAGCGGGATACACCGGGGAGCTGTTTTTT
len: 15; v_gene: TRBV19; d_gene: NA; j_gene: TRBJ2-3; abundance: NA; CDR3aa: CASRKVFGSTDTQYF; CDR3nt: TGTGCCAGTAGAAAAGTTTTTGGTAGCACAGATACGCAGTATTTT
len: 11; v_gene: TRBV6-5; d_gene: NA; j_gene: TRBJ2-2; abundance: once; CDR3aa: CASSNTGELFF; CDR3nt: TGTGCCAGCAGTAACACCGGGGAGCTGTTTTTT
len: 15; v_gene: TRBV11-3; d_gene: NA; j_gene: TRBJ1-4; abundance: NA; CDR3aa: CASSLRRGLNEKLFF; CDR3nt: TGTGCCAGCAGCTTAAGGCGGGGCCTTAATGAAAAACTGTTTTTT
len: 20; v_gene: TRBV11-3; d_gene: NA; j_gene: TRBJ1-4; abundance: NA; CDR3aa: CASSLDQKGTGLRTNEKLFF; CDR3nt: TGTGCCAGCAGCTTAGACCAAAAGGGCACAGGCCTGCGTACTAATGAAAAACTGTTTTTT
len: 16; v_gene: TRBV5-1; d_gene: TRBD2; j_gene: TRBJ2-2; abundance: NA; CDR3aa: CASAQAGTSGPGELFF; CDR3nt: TGCGCCAGCGCCCAAGCCGGGACTAGCGGCCCCGGGGAGCTGTTTTTT
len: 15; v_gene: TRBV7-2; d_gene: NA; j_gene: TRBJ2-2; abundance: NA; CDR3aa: CASSFTTMDTGELFF; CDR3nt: TGTGCCAGCAGCTTCACCACTATGGACACCGGGGAGCTGTTTTTT
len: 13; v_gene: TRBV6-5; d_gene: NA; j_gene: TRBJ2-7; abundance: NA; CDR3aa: CASSAITTGEQYF; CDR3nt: TGTGCCAGCAGTGCCATAACTACAGGGGAGCAGTACTTC
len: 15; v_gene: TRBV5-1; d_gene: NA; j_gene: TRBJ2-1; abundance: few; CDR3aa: CASSLEGTNYNEQFF; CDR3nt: TGCGCCAGCAGCTTGGAGGGGACGAATTACAATGAGCAGTTCTTC
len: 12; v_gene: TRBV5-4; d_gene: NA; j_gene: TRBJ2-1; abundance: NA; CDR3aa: CASSLVGDPQFF; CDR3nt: TGTGCCAGCAGCTTGGTTGGAGATCCGCAGTTCTTC
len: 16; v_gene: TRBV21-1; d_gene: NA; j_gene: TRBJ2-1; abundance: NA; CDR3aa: CASSKGSHLSYNEQFF; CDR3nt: TGTGCCAGCAGCAAAGGAAGCCACCTCTCCTACAATGAGCAGTTCTTC
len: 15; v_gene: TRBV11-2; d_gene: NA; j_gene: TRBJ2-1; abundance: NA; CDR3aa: CASSFSAGEYNEQFF; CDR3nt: TGTGCCAGCAGCTTTTCAGCGGGCGAGTACAATGAGCAGTTCTTC
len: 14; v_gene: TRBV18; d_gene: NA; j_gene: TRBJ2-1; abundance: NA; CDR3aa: CASSPPSNVNEQFF; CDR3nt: TGTGCCAGCTCACCACCGTCGAACGTCAATGAGCAGTTCTTC
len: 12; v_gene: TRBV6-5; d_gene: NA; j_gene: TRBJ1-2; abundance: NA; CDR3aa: CASSWTNYGYTF; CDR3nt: TGTGCCAGCAGCTGGACTAACTATGGCTACACCTTC
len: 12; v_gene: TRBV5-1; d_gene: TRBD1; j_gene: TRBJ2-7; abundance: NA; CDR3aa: CASGTGSYEQYF; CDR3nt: TGCGCCAGTGGGACAGGCTCCTACGAGCAGTACTTC
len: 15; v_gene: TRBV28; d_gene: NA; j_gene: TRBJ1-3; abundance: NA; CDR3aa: CASRETGIGGNTIYF; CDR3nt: TGTGCCAGCAGGGAAACAGGGATCGGTGGAAACACCATATATTTT
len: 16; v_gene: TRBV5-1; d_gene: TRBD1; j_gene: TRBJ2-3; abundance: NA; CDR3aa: CASSGLGQGSTDTQYF; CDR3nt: TGCGCCAGCAGCGGACTCGGACAGGGAAGCACAGATACGCAGTATTTT
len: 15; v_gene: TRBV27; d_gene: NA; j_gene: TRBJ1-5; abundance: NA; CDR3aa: CASSLSRQIHQPQHF; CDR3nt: TGTGCCAGCAGTTTATCGCGGCAGATTCATCAGCCCCAGCATTTT
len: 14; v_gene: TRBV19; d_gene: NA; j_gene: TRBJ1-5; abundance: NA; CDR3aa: CASQGAELYRPQHF; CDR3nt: TGTGCCAGCCAAGGGGCCGAGTTATATCGGCCCCAGCATTTT
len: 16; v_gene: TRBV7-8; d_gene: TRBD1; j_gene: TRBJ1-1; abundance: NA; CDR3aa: CASSLAKGGTVTEAFF; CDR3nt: TGTGCCAGCAGCTTAGCGAAGGGTGGGACAGTCACTGAAGCTTTCTTT
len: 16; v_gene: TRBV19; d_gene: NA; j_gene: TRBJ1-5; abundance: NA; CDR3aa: CASSILTSRGNQPQHF; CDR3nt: TGTGCCAGTAGTATCCTCACGTCCCGGGGCAATCAGCCCCAGCATTTT
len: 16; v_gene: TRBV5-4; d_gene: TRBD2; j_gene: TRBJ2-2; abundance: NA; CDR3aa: CASSSPSGMNTGELFF; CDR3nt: TGTGCCAGCAGCAGCCCTAGCGGGATGAACACCGGGGAGCTGTTTTTT
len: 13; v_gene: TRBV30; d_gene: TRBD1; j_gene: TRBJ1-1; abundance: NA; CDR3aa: CAWSRAGGNEAFF; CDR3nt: TGTGCCTGGAGCCGAGCAGGGGGCAATGAAGCTTTCTTT
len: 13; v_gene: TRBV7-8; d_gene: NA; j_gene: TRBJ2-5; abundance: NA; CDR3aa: CASSRQHGETQYF; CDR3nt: TGTGCCAGCAGCAGACAGCACGGGGAGACCCAGTACTTC
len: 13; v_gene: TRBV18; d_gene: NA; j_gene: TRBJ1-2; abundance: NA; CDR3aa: CASSSTGNYGYTF; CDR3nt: TGTGCCAGCTCGTCAACAGGGAACTATGGCTACACCTTC
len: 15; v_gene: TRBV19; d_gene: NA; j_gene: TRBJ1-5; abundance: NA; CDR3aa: CASSNGLGWNQPQHF; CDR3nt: TGTGCCAGTAGTAACGGCCTCGGGTGGAATCAGCCCCAGCATTTT
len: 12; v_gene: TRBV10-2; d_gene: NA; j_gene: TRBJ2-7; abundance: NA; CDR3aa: CASRSGSYEQYF; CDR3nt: TGCGCCAGCCGTAGCGGATCCTACGAGCAGTACTTC
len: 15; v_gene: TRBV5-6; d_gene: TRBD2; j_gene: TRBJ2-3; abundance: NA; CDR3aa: CASSQSGRSSDTQYF; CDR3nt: TGTGCCAGCAGCCAGAGCGGGAGAAGTTCAGATACGCAGTATTTT